What follows is one TCR beta chain and its context. This CDR3 region has 13 residues. CDR1 and CDR2 from the germline V gene are SGDLS and YYNGEE. Losses at the gene ends were 3 bases for V and 7 bases for J; bases not matched to a gene: 6. The data belong to a study of CD8+ T cells in alopecia areata. Extracted from the samples, RNA was reverse transcribed into cDNA to serve as the sequencing template. Clones were sequenced by immunoSEQ multiplex PCR, and TCRdb holds only the in-frame ones, with some missing. Altogether fewer than 150,000 clones are present, over 60% being singletons, with the ten largest covering 2.8%.

The sequenced material came from CD4+ T cells sorted from blood. This receptor was obtained from a human donor in good health. The chain combines TRBV9 with TRBJ2-5; 7 nucleotides agree with TRBD1. The CDR3 sequence is CASSGQGTGTQYF. The CDR3 DNA follows: TGTGCCAGCAGCGGACAGGGTACGGGGACCCAGTACTTC.